A selection of T cell receptor beta chains follows, all from one sample in a study of Graves' ophthalmopathy and Graves' hyperthyroidism. TCRdb used MiXCR to reprocess the multiplex PCR reads, holding one entry per CDR3 protein. The table lists about 740,000 distinct CDR3 sequences, approximately 40% of them singletons. Sequenced input: peripheral blood. These receptors were taken from an adult man with Graves' ophthalmopathy. CDR3s include the opening cysteine and the closing phenylalanine or tryptophan. D genes are given only for firm matches. The size of a clone is reported for some rows only, either as once, few or many, or as a class for expanded clones.

>TRBJ2-7|NA|NA|TRBV7-3
TGTGCCAGCAGCGTTGGGCAGTCCAGCACAGAGCAGTACTTC
CASSVGQSSTEQYF
>TRBJ1-2|many|TRBD1|TRBV7-9
TGTGCCAGCAGCTCCGGGACAGGGCTACGGACGGGCTACACCTTC
CASSSGTGLRTGYTF
>TRBJ1-1|few|NA|TRBV5-1
TGCGCCAGCAGAGGAGGGTTAACTTCAAACACTGAAGCTTTCTTT
CASRGGLTSNTEAFF
>TRBJ2-3|NA|TRBD2|TRBV29-1
TGCAGCGTTGACCTAGCGGGGGGTACAGATACGCAGTATTTT
CSVDLAGGTDTQYF
>TRBJ2-2|many|NA|TRBV7-7
TGTGCCAGCAGCTTATCGGTTGACGGGGAGCTGTTTTTT
CASSLSVDGELFF
>TRBJ1-2|many|NA|TRBV19
TGTGCCAGTAGTCCGAGACAGGCCCGTGGCTACACCTTC
CASSPRQARGYTF
>TRBJ2-7|NA|TRBD1|TRBV4-3
TGCGCCAGCAGCCAAGTTGGCAGGGGGTACGAGCAGTACTTC
CASSQVGRGYEQYF
>TRBJ2-7|few|NA|TRBV14
TGTGCCAGCAGCCAACGAACTGGTGTAGCCTACGAGCAGTACTTC
CASSQRTGVAYEQYF
>TRBJ2-6|many|NA|TRBV2
TGTGCCAGTTCCAGTAGGGGTTTCGCTGGGGCCAACGTCCTGACTTTC
CASSSRGFAGANVLTF
>TRBJ2-2|few|TRBD1|TRBV19
TGTGCCAGTAGTATTCAGGGGGCGAGGACCGGGGAGCTGTTTTTT
CASSIQGARTGELFF
>TRBJ2-5|few|NA|TRBV7-9
TGCGCCAGCAGCTTCGGGGACACCCAAGAGACCCAGTACTTC
CASSFGDTQETQYF
>TRBJ2-7|NA|TRBD1|TRBV7-8
TGTGCCAGCAGCGTCCCGGGACAGGGGCACTACGAGCAGTACTTC
CASSVPGQGHYEQYF
>TRBJ2-7|NA|TRBD2|TRBV20-1
TGCAGTGCTAGTCCGGGACTAGCGGGAGACCTAAGCTCCTACGAGCAGTACTTC
CSASPGLAGDLSSYEQYF
>TRBJ1-2|NA|TRBD1|TRBV20-1
TGCAGTGCTACAGGACAGGGTCCGGATGGCTACACCTTC
CSATGQGPDGYTF
>TRBJ1-2|many|NA|TRBV2
TGTGCCAGCAGTGAAAATGCAGACTACTATGGCTACACCTTC
CASSENADYYGYTF
>TRBJ1-2|many|TRBD1|TRBV5-4
TGTGCCAGCAGCTTAGGGACAGGGGGCGGATATGGCTACACCTTC
CASSLGTGGGYGYTF
>TRBJ2-5|NA|TRBD1|TRBV11-2
TGTGCCAGCAGCTTAGCAGGGACAGGGGGCCGATTCCAAGAGACCCAGTACTTC
CASSLAGTGGRFQETQYF
>TRBJ2-5|NA|TRBD1|TRBV20-1
TGCAGTGCTAGTTGGCACAGGGGGCCCGACCAAGAGACCCAGTACTTC
CSASWHRGPDQETQYF
>TRBJ1-1|few|NA|TRBV19
TGTGCCAGTGCAAACAGGGTATGGACTGAAGCTTTCTTT
CASANRVWTEAFF
>TRBJ1-2|many|NA|TRBV19
TGTGCCAGTAGTATGCGGGGGGCTTCTGGCTACACCTTC
CASSMRGASGYTF
>TRBJ1-6|NA|TRBD1|TRBV11-2
TGTGCCAGGATGCGGACAGGGGCGCCCTCCCTTAATTCACCCCTCCACTTT
CARMRTGAPSLNSPLHF
>TRBJ2-5|NA|NA|TRBV5-8
TGTGCCAGCAGAACGGTCGAGACCCAGTACTTC
CASRTVETQYF
>TRBJ1-1|many|NA|TRBV29-1
TGCAGCGTTGAAGAGGGAGAGGACACTGAAGCTTTCTTT
CSVEEGEDTEAFF
>TRBJ2-7|NA|NA|TRBV4-3
TGCGCCAGCAGCCACACCCATACCTACGAGCAGTACTTC
CASSHTHTYEQYF
>TRBJ1-5|NA|TRBD1|TRBV10-3
TGTGCCAGCAGTCCACCTTGGACAGGAAACAATCAGCCCCAGCATTTT
CASSPPWTGNNQPQHF
>TRBJ2-7|NA|NA|TRBV7-9
TGTGCCAGCAGCGTAAATCTCGAGCAGTACTTC
CASSVNLEQYF
>TRBJ1-2|few|NA|TRBV5-1
TGCGCCAGCAGCTTGGACGGGGGTCGCGGCTACACCTTC
CASSLDGGRGYTF
>TRBJ2-7|many|TRBD1|TRBV3-1
TGTGCCAGCAGCCAAGGGGGACAGGGGGTCTACGAGCAGTACTTC
CASSQGGQGVYEQYF